Below are 32 T cell receptor beta chains sequenced from a single sample in a study of cytomegalovirus exposure and HLA in healthy donors. The PCR employed 60 Vbeta primers together with 13 Jbeta primers. The repertoire was sequenced with immunoSEQ multiplex PCR; TCRdb's copy has only in-frame clones and lacks some. The repertoire holds 200,000 to 250,000 clones, with approximately 84% as singletons. The sequenced material came from PBMCs. The receptor source for this set is a woman between 40 and 50 years old in good health and CMV-seronegative.

The chain links TRBV19 to TRBJ2-1, with TRBD1 matching over 9 bases. This CDR3 is built from 14 residues. Unmatched junction bases numbered 4, after V lost 7 bases and J lost 3 bases. Germline V lookup: CDR1 LNHDA, CDR2 SQIVND (reference sequence). The CDR3 coding sequence is TGTGCCAGTACCCGGGACAGGGACTACAATGAGCAGTTCTTC. Encoded protein: CASTRDRDYNEQFF.

The chain employs TRBV11-2 and TRBJ1-4; 11 positions agree with TRBD1. This CDR3 is 15 amino acids long. Germline assignment: CDR1 SGHAT and CDR2 FQNNGV. V shed 3 bases, J shed 7 bases, and the junction held 4 bases outside the gene matches. CDR3 sequence reads: CASSLDRGRGEKLFF. CDR3 coding DNA: TGTGCCAGCAGCTTGGACAGGGGGCGCGGTGAAAAACTGTTTTTT.

The V and J genes are TRBV5-8 and TRBJ1-3; D is undetermined. Germline CDR1 and CDR2: SGHTS and YDEGEE. The CDR3 covers 13 residues. Trimming cost V 1 base and J 7 bases, with 9 bases left between them. For the CDR3, the DNA is TGTGCCAGCAGCTTGCTTCCGGTCAACACCATATATTTT. This encodes CASSLLPVNTIYF.

This sequence joins TRBV28 and TRBJ1-4; 9 bases match TRBD1. The V segment lost 8 bases and the J segment 8 bases; nucleotides outside the gene matches: 3. This CDR3 is built from 12 residues. Germline assignment: CDR1 MDHEN and CDR2 SYDVKM. DNA of the CDR3: TGTGCCAGCCGACAGGGGGGCGAAAAACTGTTTTTT. It yields the protein CASRQGGEKLFF.

V usage is TRBV4-1 and J usage is TRBJ2-5, with D possibly matching TRBD1 (6 bases). V was pared by 4 bases and J by 0 bases, with 9 bases between. This CDR3 spans 14 amino acids. Germline CDR1 MGHRA, CDR2 YSYEKL. For the CDR3, the DNA is TGCGCCAGCAGCCCTGGGACATACCAAGAGACCCAGTACTTC. Its translation is CASSPGTYQETQYF.

With regard to this clone: Its ends do not fully match the called genes, so a read error is possible. The same CDR3 is also encoded by other DNA sequences in this sample. The chain uses TRBV2 and TRBJ2-7, with a weak D call TRBD2 (6 bases). There are 15 residues in the CDR3. The V gene's germline CDR1 is SNHLY and CDR2 FYNNEI. CDR3 residues: CASKVEGNRQYEQYF. The DNA for the CDR3 is TGTGCTAGCAAGGTGGAGGGTAACCGGCAGTACGAGCAGTACTTC.

The chain employs TRBV9 and TRBJ2-2, with 16 bases fitting TRBD2. J was trimmed by 7 bases and V by 8 bases; bases with no gene match: 11. Germline lookup yields CDR1 SGDLS and CDR2 YYNGEE. The CDR3 is 17 residues long. The CDR3 coding sequence is TGTGCCAGGCCCCCGGGACTAGCGGGGGGGCAGGGCGGGGAGCTGTTTTTT. Protein: CARPPGLAGGQGGELFF.

The rearrangement joins TRBV5-6 to TRBJ1-1, with unresolved D. The CDR3 is 18 residues long. Trimming cost V 3 bases and J 0 bases, with 21 bases left between them. Germline V gene lookup returns CDR1 SGHDT and CDR2 YYEEEE. CDR3 protein: CASSSSNGVYGMNTEAFF. DNA for the CDR3: TGTGCCAGCAGCTCCTCTAATGGGGTGTACGGGATGAACACTGAAGCTTTCTTT.

Turning to this clone: Other DNA sequences within the sample encode an identical CDR3. The chain combines TRBV18 with TRBJ2-7; D uncertain. The CDR3 has 12 residues. The germline V gene has CDR1 KGHSH and CDR2 LQKENI. Trimming shortened V by 3 bases and J by 2 bases, and 5 bases separated the two germline ends. The CDR3 DNA follows: TGTGCCAGCTCACCGTCAACCTACGAGCAGTACTTC. Protein: CASSPSTYEQYF.

V usage is TRBV30 and J usage is TRBJ1-4, with D perhaps TRBD1 (5 bases). Germline V gene data show CDR1 as GTSNPN and CDR2 as SVGIG (reference sequence). This CDR3 is 13 amino acids long. With 0 bases removed from V and 8 bases from J, the gap between germline ends came to 10 bases. The CDR3 DNA reads TGTGCCTGGAGTGTCCCGGGGGGAGAAAAACTGTTTTTT. It specifies CAWSVPGGEKLFF.

This clone was counted a single time. The V call is TRBV7-9, the J call TRBJ2-5, with D tentatively TRBD2 (5 bases). The J call is uncertain, as TRBJ2-7 better fits the DNA end. Germline V gene lookup returns CDR1 SEHNR and CDR2 FQNEAQ (reference sequence). The CDR3 is 15 residues long. Written as DNA, the CDR3 is TGTGCCAGCAGCTTAGCACGGACTTCCTCCTACGAGCAGTACTTC. This sequence encodes CASSLARTSSYEQYF.

V is TRBV5-1 and J is TRBJ1-5; a possible D gene is TRBD1 (6 bases). Trimming shortened V by 4 bases and J by 5 bases, and 16 bases separated the two germline ends. Germline V gene lookup returns CDR1 SGHRS and CDR2 YFSETQ. The CDR3 is 15 amino acids. For the CDR3, the DNA is TGCGCCAGCAGCCCTTACGGGGGGCTCGATCAGCCCCAGCATTTT. This translates into CASSPYGGLDQPQHF.

DNA of the CDR3: TGTGCCAGTAGTCGAGGGACAGGGGTGTTTAACATTCAGTACTTC. Its protein product is CASSRGTGVFNIQYF. V is TRBV19 and J is TRBJ2-4; 10 bases fit TRBD1. The CDR3 length is 15 residues. J was trimmed by 7 bases and V by 5 bases; bases with no gene match: 8. In germline, CDR1 is LNHDA, CDR2 SQIVND (reference sequence).

In the case of this clone: Other DNA variants within this sample encode the same CDR3. The genes are TRBV9 and TRBJ2-3; D perhaps matches TRBD2 (5 bases). This CDR3 comprises 14 residues. The germline V and J ends were trimmed by 3 bases and 0 bases, with 8 bases remaining between them. Germline V lookup: CDR1 SGDLS, CDR2 YYNGEE. DNA for the CDR3: TGTGCCAGCAGCGGGACTGTAAGCACAGATACGCAGTATTTT. Translating it yields CASSGTVSTDTQYF.

V usage is TRBV6-6 and J usage is TRBJ2-3; 9 positions match TRBD1. Germline CDR1 reads MNHNY; CDR2 reads SVGAGI (reference sequence). After removal of 6 bases from V and 6 bases from J, the junction contained 7 bases not matched to a gene. The CDR3 is 14 residues long. The DNA of the CDR3 is TGTGCCAGCAGCCCGGGACAGGGTCTCGATACGCAGTATTTT. It is translated as CASSPGQGLDTQYF.

This chain uses TRBV11-2 with TRBJ2-5, with 8 bases fitting TRBD1. V was pared by 4 bases and J by 4 bases, with 5 bases of the junction left unmatched. The CDR3 loop spans 14 amino acids. Germline CDR1 SGHAT, CDR2 FQNNGV. CDR3 sequence reads: CASSYDRGGETQYF. The CDR3 bases are TGTGCCAGCAGCTATGACAGGGGAGGAGAGACCCAGTACTTC.

CDR3 loop: CAWSRGEGQPQHF. CDR3 in DNA: TGTGCCTGGAGTAGGGGGGAGGGTCAGCCCCAGCATTTT. The chain recombines TRBV30 with TRBJ1-5, with D tentatively TRBD1 (6 bases). Germline V gene data show CDR1 as GTSNPN and CDR2 as SVGIG (reference sequence). Trimming cost V 2 bases and J 6 bases, with 11 bases left between them. The CDR3 runs to 13 residues.

The chain joins TRBV27 to TRBJ1-6; D might be TRBD1 (5 bases). CDR1 and CDR2 (germline): MNHEY, SMNVEV (reference sequence). V was shortened by 2 bases and J by 9 bases, with 11 bases between the two germline ends. The CDR3 length is 14 residues. CDR3 sequence reads: CASSLSRAGSPLHF. CDR3 DNA: TGTGCCAGCAGTTTAAGCAGGGCCGGTTCACCCCTCCACTTT.

The J gene is TRBJ1-5, the V gene TRBV28, with TRBD1 identical over 8 bases. The CDR3 has 17 amino acids. With V trimmed by 2 bases and J by 1 base, 7 bases remained unmatched. Germline loops: CDR1 MDHEN, CDR2 SYDVKM. CDR3 nucleotide sequence: TGTGCCAGCAGTTTACCCCAGGGACAGGCAAGCAATCAGCCCCAGCATTTT. Translated, it gives CASSLPQGQASNQPQHF.

V is TRBV7-9 and J is TRBJ2-7; no clear D gene. Deletions cut 5 bases from V and 2 bases from J, with 7 bases between. Germline-derived CDR1 and CDR2 are SEHNR and FQNEAQ (reference sequence). This CDR3 has 12 residues. The DNA of the CDR3 is TGTGCCAGCAGCCTACGGGCCTACGAGCAGTACTTC. Translated: CASSLRAYEQYF.

V gene TRBV7-2 combines with J gene TRBJ2-5; possibly TRBD1 for D (6 bases). V lost 4 bases, J lost 5 bases, and 11 bases lay in between. This CDR3 is built from 13 residues. CDR1 SGHTA and CDR2 FQGNSA come from the germline V gene. DNA for the CDR3: TGTGCCAGCAGCTCACAGGGAAGGGAGACCCAGTACTTC. This sequence encodes CASSSQGRETQYF.

Only one count was recorded for this clone. The gene calls are TRBV28 and TRBJ2-5, with TRBD2 matching over 7 bases. The J call may be faulty, since TRBJ2-7 better matches the DNA end. The CDR3 runs 14 residues. Germline CDR1 reads MDHEN; CDR2 reads SYDVKM. CDR3 protein: CASSLSGTGYEQYF. In DNA, the CDR3 is TGTGCCAGCAGTTTAAGCGGGACGGGCTACGAGCAGTACTTC.

The chain is built from TRBV2 and TRBJ2-5, with 14 bases identical to TRBD2. CDR3 length equals 17 residues. The V gene end was trimmed by 6 bases and the J gene end by 5 bases; junction bases not matched to a gene: 11. Per germline, CDR1 SNHLY and CDR2 FYNNEI. The CDR3, as DNA: TGTGCCAGCAGGCGGACTAGCGGGGGGCAACCCGGGGAGACCCAGTACTTC. Amino acid sequence: CASRRTSGGQPGETQYF.

The chain uses TRBV6-5 and TRBJ1-6; 7 nucleotides agree with TRBD1. CDR1 MNHEY and CDR2 SVGAGI come from the germline V gene. The CDR3 has 15 residues. V trimming: 0 bases; J trimming: 6 bases; junction bases outside the gene matches: 2. Written as DNA, the CDR3 is TGTGCCAGCAGTTACTCGAGACAGGGTAATTCACCCCTCCACTTT. Its protein product is CASSYSRQGNSPLHF.

J is TRBJ1-1 and V is TRBV5-1, with TRBD1 identical over 7 bases. Germline-derived CDR1 and CDR2 are SGHRS and YFSETQ. Germline trimming cut 8 bases from V and 3 bases from J; bases unmatched to any gene: 7. This CDR3 region has 13 residues. Written as DNA, the CDR3 is TGCGCCAGACCAGGGGGGAAAGACACTGAAGCTTTCTTT. Its protein product is CARPGGKDTEAFF.

The J gene is TRBJ2-7, the V gene TRBV28; 10 nucleotides agree with TRBD1. Germline trimming cut 3 bases from V and 6 bases from J; bases unmatched to any gene: 8. This CDR3 has 15 amino acids. Germline CDR1 MDHEN, CDR2 SYDVKM. The CDR3 DNA is TGTGCCAGCAGTTTGTTAGGGACAGGGGTTGGCGAGCAGTACTTC. Its protein is CASSLLGTGVGEQYF.

The rearrangement uses TRBV7-2 and TRBJ1-1, with 7 bases aligning to TRBD1. This CDR3 is 13 amino acids long. CDR1 SGHTA and CDR2 FQGNSA come from the germline V gene. V trimming: 2 bases; J trimming: 11 bases; junction bases outside the gene matches: 8. CDR3 sequence (DNA): TGTGCCAGCAGCTTAAAGGCAGGGGGGAGGGCTTTCTTT. This encodes CASSLKAGGRAFF.

This clone was observed a single time. The chain carries TRBV6-1 and TRBJ1-2, with 7 bases aligning to TRBD1. This CDR3 contains 14 residues. Germline V gene data show CDR1 as MNHNS and CDR2 as SASEGT. Losses at the gene ends were 2 bases for V and 5 bases for J; bases not matched to a gene: 5. The CDR3 region is CASSEPTGPYGYTF. Written as DNA, the CDR3 is TGTGCCAGCAGTGAACCGACAGGGCCTTATGGCTACACCTTC.

This clone was counted once. J is TRBJ2-1 and V is TRBV9; 7 bases fit TRBD2. This CDR3 contains 15 residues. Per germline, CDR1 SGDLS and CDR2 YYNGEE. J gave up 0 bases and V 4 bases, and 4 bases lay outside the gene matches. CDR3 region: CASSPGTTSYNEQFF. The CDR3 region has the DNA TGTGCCAGCAGCCCCGGGACTACCTCCTACAATGAGCAGTTCTTC.

This chain joins TRBV18 and TRBJ2-1; TRBD2 might be the D (6 bases). This CDR3 contains 14 residues. V lost 3 bases to trimming and J lost 0 bases, with 6 bases between them. Germline loops: CDR1 KGHSH, CDR2 LQKENI. The CDR3, as DNA: TGTGCCAGCTCACCGGGGGGCTCCTACAATGAGCAGTTCTTC. Protein product: CASSPGGSYNEQFF.

V is TRBV6-6 and J is TRBJ1-2; perhaps TRBD1 as D (5 bases). Deletions cut 8 bases from V and 4 bases from J, with 14 bases between. CDR1 is MNHNY and CDR2 is SVGAGI in the germline V gene (reference sequence). The CDR3 runs 13 residues. The DNA of the CDR3 is TGTGCCAGCCGTGGGGGGGGTCCCTATGGCTACACCTTC. Translated: CASRGGGPYGYTF.

The gene calls are TRBV2 and TRBJ2-1, with 11 bases that match TRBD1. This CDR3 contains 17 residues. Germline V gene data show CDR1 as SNHLY and CDR2 as FYNNEI. Germline trimming cut 3 bases from V and 5 bases from J; bases unmatched to any gene: 9. This CDR3 is CASSDPEDRGLDNEQFF. For the CDR3, the DNA is TGTGCCAGCAGTGATCCCGAGGACAGGGGGCTTGACAATGAGCAGTTCTTC.